The entry that follows covers one T cell receptor (beta chain) sequence. The antigen it recognizes is unknown. The input lacks base qualities; no much larger clone sits a single base away. This record belongs to a study of response to subunit inactivated influenza vaccine (dated 2018 in TCRdb). With regard to the full study: Deep quantitative profiling of the T cell receptor repertoire was used in the study to follow responses to a trivalent subunit inactivated influenza vaccine.

Libraries were made using RT-PCR. Sequencing instrument: Illumina HiSeq 2500. TCRdb reanalyzed the raw reads on its own, using fastp at Q25 for trimming and MiXCR for clone calling, and kept in-frame beta chains. All rows with the same CDR3 protein become a single entry with the most common DNA and genes. The sample table shows a few hundred thousand distinct CDR3 sequences, and just over 20% are seen once. Around 9.6% of the sample is in the top ten clones. The germline V gene encodes CDR1 MDHEN and CDR2 SYDVKM. Its CDR3 holds 12 amino acids, cysteine through phenylalanine. Here the CDR3 DNA is all that survives: 36 bases in frame from base 1. V loses 6 bases at its end and J loses 13 bases; junction bases beyond the gene matches: 6. General findings and caveats noted by the study authors: The authors suggested that each seasonal influenza vaccination may recruit only a limited number of new T cells.

The rearranged segments are TRBV28 and TRBJ1-6; TRBD1 agrees with 7 junctional bases. The sample was PBMCs from blood, taken 21 months after vaccination. The sequence was obtained from a man aged 45 to 75 who received an inactivated influenza vaccine. Donor details come from another sample of the same person, matched by shared clones. CDR3 protein: CASRTGHVPLHF. In nucleotides, the sequence is TGTGCCAGCAGGACAGGGCATGTTCCCCTCCACTTT. Full variable domain (CDR3 extended with the reference TRBV28 and TRBJ1-6 proteins): DVKVTQSSRYLVKRTGEKVFLECVQDMDHENMFWYRQDPGLGLRLIYFSYDVKMKEKGDIPEGYSVSREKKERFSLILESASTNQTSMYLCASRTGHVPLHFGNGTRLTVT.